This T cell receptor (beta chain) was identified in a study of OX40 agonist ivuxolimab in advanced cancers. Study outcomes and limitations: CD8+ T cells averaged more expanded clones than CD4+.

Germline loops: CDR1 GTSNPN, CDR2 SVGIG (reference sequence). V was trimmed by 0 bases and J by 9 bases, leaving 15 bases between them. This CDR3 contains 14 residues. Of note for this clone: As yet, its antigen is unknown. Additional DNA sequences in this sample encode the identical CDR3.

Only in-frame clones appear in the TCRdb table, and some are missing; sequencing was by immunoSEQ multiplex PCR. This sample has about 40,000 clones, with roughly 80% found just once. This chain joins TRBV30 and TRBJ2-1; tentative D call: TRBD1 (6 bases). The specimen comprised CD4+ or CD8+ T cells sorted from blood, sampled in a trial of the OX40 agonist ivuxolimab. This TCR was recovered from an adult with an advanced solid tumor such as melanoma, head and neck, liver or kidney cancer. CDR3 in amino acids: CAWSVLGLGGEQFF. For the CDR3, the DNA is TGTGCCTGGAGTGTCCTCGGCCTAGGGGGTGAGCAGTTCTTC. Combining the CDR3 with reference TRBV30 and TRBJ2-1 gives the whole variable domain SQTIHQWPATLVQPVGSPLSLECTVEGTSNPNLYWYRQAAGRGLQLLFYSVGIGQISSEVPQNLSASRPQDRQFILSSKKLLLSDSGFYLCAWSVLGLGGEQFFGPGTRLTVL.